These 19 T cell receptor beta chains share one sample of origin, sequenced in a study of blood T cell repertoires in COVID-19. Profiling relied on immunoSEQ multiplex PCR, and the TCRdb table lists in-frame clones only, not all of them. The repertoire holds under 110,000 clones, with roughly two thirds as singletons. The sample consisted of peripheral blood. The receptors shown here come from a human donor with acute or convalescent COVID-19. The donor label of this sample is uncertain.

This chain links TRBV19 with TRBJ1-5; D may be TRBD1 (5 bases). The ends were cut back, 6 bases at V and 2 bases at J, with 14 bases in the middle. The V gene's germline CDR1 is LNHDA and CDR2 SQIVND (reference sequence). CDR3 length: 15 residues. The CDR3 here is CASRKGWGGNQPQHF. The DNA of the CDR3 is TGTGCCAGTAGGAAAGGGTGGGGCGGCAATCAGCCCCAGCATTTT.

This clone was observed once. The rearrangement links TRBV5-5 to TRBJ1-1; the D is unclear. CDR1 and CDR2 from the germline V gene are SGHKS and YYEKEE (reference sequence). The CDR3 loop spans 17 amino acids. V lost 0 bases and J 0 bases, leaving 15 bases between the germline ends. The CDR3 nucleotides read TGTGCCAGCAGCTTGGAATGGCAATGGCAGGTGAACACTGAAGCTTTCTTT. Translating it yields CASSLEWQWQVNTEAFF.

This chain joins TRBV18 and TRBJ2-3; no clear D gene. This CDR3 spans 13 amino acids. Trimming removed 3 bases at V and 4 bases at J, with 8 bases between. Germline CDR1 reads KGHSH; CDR2 reads LQKENI. CDR3 bases: TGTGCCAGCTCACCCAGGATTTCAGATACGCAGTATTTT. Its translation: CASSPRISDTQYF.

The chain employs TRBV5-1 and TRBJ1-3; 9 bases line up with TRBD1. V gave up 4 bases and J gave up 4 bases; unmatched junction bases: 3. CDR1 SGHRS and CDR2 YFSETQ come from the germline V gene. The CDR3 extends over 14 amino acids. CDR3 in DNA: TGCGCCAGCAGCCCAGGACAGGGGGGAAACACCATATATTTT. It yields the protein CASSPGQGGNTIYF.

The V gene is TRBV6-1, the J gene TRBJ2-1; a weak D match, TRBD2 (6 bases). V was cut by 0 bases and J by 0 bases, with 6 bases left in between. The CDR3 runs 15 residues. Germline-derived CDR1 and CDR2 are MNHNS and SASEGT. In DNA form, the CDR3 reads TGTGCCAGCAGTGAAGCGGGGGGCTCCTACAATGAGCAGTTCTTC. It specifies CASSEAGGSYNEQFF.

V gene TRBV9 combines with J gene TRBJ1-1; D is ambiguous. The germline gives CDR1 SGDLS, CDR2 YYNGEE. The CDR3 is 13 residues long. V lost 2 bases, J lost 5 bases, and 10 bases lay in between. Here the CDR3 reads CASSVRVGTEAFF. CDR3 DNA sequence: TGTGCCAGCAGCGTGAGGGTGGGGACTGAAGCTTTCTTT. The full variable domain, with the rest looked up from reference TRBV9 and TRBJ1-1, is DSGVTQTPKHLITATGQRVTLRCSPRSGDLSVYWYQQSLDQGLQFLIQYYNGEERAKGNILERFSAQQFPDLHSELNLSSLELGDSALYFCASSVRVGTEAFFGQGTRLTVV.

V usage is TRBV18 and J usage is TRBJ2-3; 11 nucleotides agree with TRBD1. The length of the CDR3 is 17 residues. Germline trimming cut 0 bases from V and 3 bases from J; bases unmatched to any gene: 5. The germline V gene has CDR1 KGHSH and CDR2 LQKENI. The CDR3 loop is CASSPPLGQGATDTQYF. CDR3 in DNA: TGTGCCAGCTCACCACCTCTCGGACAGGGGGCAACAGATACGCAGTATTTT.

This clone was seen more than once but under ten times. The genes are TRBV4-1 and TRBJ2-7, with D hard to call. CDR1 and CDR2 (germline): MGHRA, YSYEKL. The CDR3 sequence is 14 residues long. The V end lost 0 bases, the J end lost 3 bases, and 9 bases lay between the germline ends. The chain's CDR3 is CASSQDPEIYEQYF. CDR3 nucleotides: TGCGCCAGCAGCCAAGATCCGGAGATCTACGAGCAGTACTTC.

This sequence joins TRBV11-2 and TRBJ2-7; 8 nucleotides line up with TRBD1. The germline CDR1 and CDR2 sequences are SGHAT and FQNNGV. This CDR3 is 16 amino acids long. Trimming cost V 1 base and J 0 bases; bases outside gene matches: 5. The CDR3 nucleotides are TGTGCCAGCAGCTTAGTTGGAGGGACAGGCTCCTACGAGCAGTACTTC. Amino acids: CASSLVGGTGSYEQYF.

This rearrangement joins TRBV6-2 or TRBV6-3 to TRBJ2-1, with 11 bases lining up with TRBD2. The CDR3 consists of 16 residues. Per germline, CDR1 MNHEY and CDR2 SVGEGT. Trimming cost V 0 bases and J 4 bases; bases outside gene matches: 2. The CDR3 loop reads CASSYSLAGGYNEQFF. The CDR3 nucleotides are TGTGCCAGCAGTTACTCCCTAGCGGGGGGTTACAATGAGCAGTTCTTC.

The rearrangement uses TRBV2 and TRBJ1-1; no reliable D call. This CDR3 has 12 amino acids. Per germline, CDR1 SNHLY and CDR2 FYNNEI. The ends were cut back, 6 bases at V and 4 bases at J, with 9 bases in the middle. In DNA, the CDR3 is TGTGCCAGCAGACGTCCAGGCACTGAAGCTTTCTTT. Encoded protein: CASRRPGTEAFF.

V usage is TRBV4-1 and J usage is TRBJ1-4; no clear D gene. The CDR3 is 15 amino acids. Germline-derived CDR1 and CDR2 are MGHRA and YSYEKL. Trimming pared 6 bases from V and 7 bases from J, leaving 18 bases between. The CDR3 sequence: CASRRGPGVGEKLFF. The CDR3, as DNA: TGCGCCAGCAGGCGCGGTCCCGGGGTCGGTGAAAAACTGTTTTTT.

J is TRBJ2-2 and V is TRBV19; no clear D. Germline CDR1 reads LNHDA; CDR2 reads SQIVND (reference sequence). V lost 5 bases and J lost 8, with 12 bases in between. CDR3 length: 13 residues. This chain's CDR3 is CASSSSPVGELFF. The CDR3 region has the DNA TGTGCCAGTAGTTCCTCCCCTGTAGGGGAGCTGTTTTTT.

This clone was seen a few times. The chain joins TRBV9 to TRBJ1-2; D gene uncertain. With 2 bases removed from V and 9 bases from J, the gap between germline ends came to 8 bases. Germline V gene sequence: CDR1 SGDLS, CDR2 YYNGEE. The CDR3 loop spans 11 amino acids. The CDR3 region has the DNA TGTGCCAGCAGCGTTTCGGAGCGCTACACCTTC. This translates into CASSVSERYTF.

V gene TRBV5-1 combines with J gene TRBJ1-3; TRBD1 aligns across 12 bases. Looked up from germline, CDR1 is SGHRS and CDR2 is YFSETQ. With 4 bases clipped from V and 8 bases from J, the junction kept 7 bases outside the gene matches. The CDR3 runs to 15 residues. The chain's CDR3 is CASSPRDRGQDTIYF. The CDR3 DNA follows: TGCGCCAGCAGCCCCCGGGACAGGGGGCAGGACACCATATATTTT. Variable domain in full (rest from reference TRBV5-1 and TRBJ1-3): KAGVTQTPRYLIKTRGQQVTLSCSPISGHRSVSWYQQTPGQGLQFLFEYFSETQRNKGNFPGRFSGRQFSNSRSEMNVSTLELGDSALYLCASSPRDRGQDTIYFGEGSWLTVV.

The chain employs TRBV19 and TRBJ1-2, with 7 bases matching TRBD1. Trimming cost V 4 bases and J 3 bases; bases outside gene matches: 8. There are 15 residues in the CDR3. Germline values: CDR1 LNHDA, CDR2 SQIVND (reference sequence). CDR3 DNA: TGTGCCAGTAGTACCCAAATCACAGGGGACTATGGCTACACCTTC. Amino acids: CASSTQITGDYGYTF.

This rearrangement joins TRBV19 to TRBJ1-6; 7 bases fit TRBD1. Germline trimming cut 4 bases from V and 1 base from J; bases unmatched to any gene: 1. The CDR3 is made up of 15 amino acids. CDR1 and CDR2 (germline): LNHDA, SQIVND (reference sequence). The CDR3 sequence: CASSTDRSYNSPLHF. The CDR3 DNA sequence: TGTGCCAGTAGTACGGACAGGTCCTATAATTCACCCCTCCACTTT.

This clone was picked up many times. The CDR3 nucleotides read TGTGCCAGCAGCTTAGTACCTCAGTCCTACGAGCAGTACTTC. This codes for CASSLVPQSYEQYF. This chain connects TRBV7-9 to TRBJ2-7, with no clear D. The CDR3 covers 14 residues. Germline CDR1 reads SEHNR; CDR2 reads FQNEAQ (reference sequence). V was cut by 1 base and J by 1 base, with 8 bases left in between.

This chain uses TRBV4-2 with TRBJ2-3; 10 bases are shared with TRBD2. The CDR3 covers 15 residues. With V trimmed by 2 bases and J by 2 bases, 1 base remained unmatched. CDR1 and CDR2 from the germline V gene are LGHNA and YNFKEQ. CDR3 in DNA: TGTGCCAGCAGCCAACTAGCGGGGGACACAGATACGCAGTATTTT. Protein: CASSQLAGDTDTQYF.